This entry is about one T cell receptor beta chain. What it binds is unknown. Using a J-beta primer mix together with a sample-barcoded 5' primer, a second PCR was run for 7 to 11 cycles. Each CDR3 protein is one row after TCRdb ran MiXCR on the 5' RACE reads. Of over 1,300,000 distinct CDR3 sequences in the sample, approximately 63% were seen once. The sample comes from a study of blood T cells in healthy people across ages. Findings and caveats of the study: It was held that diversity estimates obtained from one million T cells represented underestimates. Diversity of TCR beta per million T cells declined in a roughly linear way with age.

The sample consisted of blood. The origin of this receptor is a man aged 18-30 years in good health.

CDR3 loop: CASGGAGAPLEQYF. CDR3 nucleotides: TGTGCCAGCGGCGGGGCAGGGGCGCCTCTTGAGCAGTACTTC. The chain has TRBV6-2 or TRBV6-3 and TRBJ2-4; the D call may be TRBD1 or TRBD2 (6 bases each). The CDR3 covers 14 residues. Looked up from germline, CDR1 is MNHEY and CDR2 is SVGEGT. Trimming took 8 bases from V and 13 from J, leaving 24 bases between them.